This T cell receptor beta chain was observed in a study of response to subunit inactivated influenza vaccine. MiXCR, applied by TCRdb to the RT-PCR reads, yields one record per CDR3 protein. The sample lists hundreds of thousands of distinct CDR3 sequences, about 25% occurring once. This CDR3 comprises 16 residues. The germline gives CDR1 DFQATT, CDR2 SNEGSKA (reference sequence). Trimming pared 1 base from V and 2 bases from J, leaving 16 bases between. Regarding this clonotype: Antigen unknown.

Whole-study findings and limits: Few additional T cells are recruited per seasonal influenza vaccination, authors suggested.

The source is a man aged 50 to 59 who received an inactivated influenza vaccine. This specimen consisted of CD4+ T cells sorted from PBMCs, obtained 5 days after vaccination. The rearrangement joins TRBV20-1 to TRBJ2-3; tentatively, D is TRBD2 (6 bases). The CDR3, as DNA: TGCAGTGCTAGAGGGACTACCAGACGATCCACAGATACGCAGTATTTT. Its translation is CSARGTTRRSTDTQYF.